The 27 T cell receptor beta chains given below trace back to one sample, sequenced in a study of regulatory T cells in long-lasting Graves disease. Indicated time point: newly diagnosed GD, antithyroid drugs for less than 3 months. PBMCs were the source of the RNA used for TCR sequencing. Building the TCR beta libraries relied on iRepertoire HTBI primers, and CDR3 regions underwent Arm-PCR. Each CDR3 protein is one row after TCRdb ran MiXCR on the multiplex PCR reads. Among under 450,000 distinct CDR3 sequences listed, approximately 12% were seen once. The same sample was also used in a study of T cells in Graves' hyperthyroidism and ophthalmopathy.

The input for sequencing was peripheral blood mononuclear cells (PBMCs), taken at new diagnosis, from a patient treated with antithyroid drugs. The receptors originated from a woman aged 18-30 years with Graves disease.

Concerning this clonotype: With a far larger clone one base away, a read error is the likely cause. The chain uses TRBV12-3 or TRBV12-4 and TRBJ1-5; D not resolved. The CDR3 length is 13 residues. CDR3 DNA sequence: TGTGCCAGCGTATACAGTTCTAACCGGCCCCAGCGTTTT. It is translated as CASVYSSNRPQRF.

V usage is TRBV27 and J usage is TRBJ1-2; D call uncertain. Per the germline V gene, CDR1 is MNHEY and CDR2 is SMNVEV (reference sequence). V was clipped by 6 bases and J by 8 bases, with 19 bases between them. This CDR3 has 14 amino acids. In nucleotides, the CDR3 is TGTGCCAGCAGCCCCGGGAGGACGGCTTCGGGCTACACCTTC. Its protein product is CASSPGRTASGYTF.

This rearrangement joins TRBV20-1 to TRBJ1-1; 10 nucleotides line up with TRBD2. The better agreement between TRBJ2-3 and the DNA end casts doubt on the J call. This CDR3 has 13 amino acids. CDR1 and CDR2 from the germline V gene are DFQATT and SNEGSKA (reference sequence). CDR3: CSRRAGGTDTQYF. The CDR3 region has the DNA TGCAGCAGAAGAGCGGGAGGGACAGATACGCAGTATTTT.

Ten or more counts support this clonotype. V is TRBV20-1 and J is TRBJ2-5; D unclear. CDR1 and CDR2 (germline): DFQATT, SNEGSKA (reference sequence). CDR3 length: 13 residues. V gave up 3 bases and J gave up 0 bases, with 8 bases separating them. The CDR3 region is CSARLWDQETQYF. The CDR3 DNA reads as TGCAGTGCTAGGCTATGGGACCAAGAGACCCAGTACTTC.

At least ten counts were recorded for this clonotype. The chain has TRBV10-3 and TRBJ1-1; the D gene is possibly TRBD1 (5 bases). The CDR3 has 11 amino acids. Germline V gives CDR1 ENHRY, CDR2 SYGVKD. The germline V and J ends were trimmed by 4 bases and 5 bases, with 5 bases remaining between them. The chain's CDR3 is CAISAGTEAFF. CDR3 nucleotide sequence: TGTGCCATCAGTGCAGGGACTGAAGCTTTCTTT.

This clonotype has at least ten counts. The rearrangement links TRBV6-2 or TRBV6-3 to TRBJ1-4; no reliable D call. CDR3 size: 17 residues. CDR1 is MNHEY, CDR2 SVGEGT, per germline. The germline V and J ends were trimmed by 6 bases and 0 bases, with 17 bases remaining between them. CDR3 coding DNA: TGTGCCAGCAGCAATCACGGCGGGTCGTCAACTAATGAAAAACTGTTTTTT. It encodes CASSNHGGSSTNEKLFF.

The V gene is TRBV7-9, the J gene TRBJ1-3; D gene ambiguous. The V gene lost 4 bases and the J gene lost 0 bases, with 16 bases spanning the gap. The germline V gene has CDR1 SEHNR and CDR2 FQNEAQ (reference sequence). This CDR3 has 17 residues. CDR3 sequence reads: CASSSSRVSSSGNTIYF. CDR3 DNA sequence: TGTGCCAGCAGCTCAAGTAGGGTCTCGAGCTCTGGAAACACCATATATTTT.

The V gene is TRBV27, the J gene TRBJ1-2, with TRBD1 matching 10 bases. The germline V gene has CDR1 MNHEY and CDR2 SMNVEV (reference sequence). The CDR3 is 14 residues long. V dropped 3 bases and J dropped 8; count of bases not matched to a gene: 6. The CDR3 coding sequence is TGTGCCAGCAGTTTCTCCGGACAGGGGGACGGCTACACCTTC. Translation: CASSFSGQGDGYTF.

At least ten counts were recorded for this clonotype. The chain combines TRBV6-2 or TRBV6-3 with TRBJ2-1; D remains unclear. V dropped 0 bases and J dropped 6 bases, with 12 bases sitting between them. The CDR3 consists of 15 residues. In germline, CDR1 is MNHEY, CDR2 SVGEGT. The CDR3 DNA reads as TGTGCCAGCAGTTACTCCTCGGACCCGTTCAATGAGCAGTTCTTC. Encoded protein: CASSYSSDPFNEQFF.

The V gene is TRBV15, the J gene TRBJ2-2, with TRBD2 identical over 11 bases. The V gene's germline CDR1 is LNHNV and CDR2 YYDKDF (reference sequence). This CDR3 is 17 amino acids long. The V gene end was trimmed by 0 bases and the J gene end by 9 bases; junction bases not matched to a gene: 9. This chain's CDR3 is CATSRDPTSGGGRELFF. The CDR3 nucleotides are TGTGCCACCAGCAGAGATCCTACTAGCGGGGGAGGACGGGAGCTGTTTTTT. Together with reference TRBV15 and TRBJ2-2, the CDR3 gives the full variable domain: DAMVIQNPRYQVTQFGKPVTLSCSQTLNHNVMYWYQQKSSQAPKLLFHYYDKDFNNEADTPDNFQSRRPNTSFCFLDIRSPGLGDTAMYLCATSRDPTSGGGRELFFGEGSRLTVL.

This clonotype occurred a few times. V usage is TRBV7-8 and J usage is TRBJ2-1, with D maybe TRBD2 (5 bases). The V end was cut by 4 bases, the J end by 2 bases, with 15 bases between. Germline values: CDR1 SGHVS, CDR2 FQNEAQ. The CDR3 runs to 16 residues. The CDR3 DNA reads as TGTGCCAGCAGCTATTGGAGAGGGCTTACCTACAATGAGCAGTTCTTC. Encoded protein: CASSYWRGLTYNEQFF.

The table lists this clonotype with many counts. The chain has TRBV13 and TRBJ2-3; tentative D call: TRBD1 (5 bases). The CDR3 covers 16 residues. V lost 4 bases and J 0 bases, leaving 14 bases between the germline ends. CDR1 and CDR2 (germline): PRHDT, FYEKMQ (reference sequence). CDR3 amino acids: CASSSTGSSSTDTQYF. The DNA of the CDR3 is TGTGCCAGCAGCTCCACAGGATCTTCTAGCACAGATACGCAGTATTTT.

This clonotype showed up just a few times. The rearrangement links TRBV13 to TRBJ1-1; 7 nucleotides match TRBD1. The germline V gene has CDR1 PRHDT and CDR2 FYEKMQ (reference sequence). The CDR3 contains 16 residues. Trimming took 5 bases from V and 0 from J; bases not matched to a gene: 9. The CDR3 coding sequence is TGTGCCAGCAGCCCCCGGACAGGTTTCATGAACACTGAAGCTTTCTTT. This codes for CASSPRTGFMNTEAFF.

This clonotype was observed many times. V usage is TRBV7-9 and J usage is TRBJ1-1; a weak D match, TRBD1 (6 bases). Per germline, CDR1 SEHNR and CDR2 FQNEAQ (reference sequence). This CDR3 comprises 18 residues. The V end lost 1 base, the J end lost 1 base, and 19 bases lay between the germline ends. The CDR3 region has the DNA TGTGCCAGCAGCTTAGTTTTATTGTTTGGGACACCGAACACTGAAGCTTTCTTT. Amino acid sequence: CASSLVLLFGTPNTEAFF.

CDR3 protein: CSAWGGGTRRTDTQYF. CDR3 coding DNA: TGCAGTGCTTGGGGAGGGGGGACTCGTCGCACAGATACGCAGTATTTT. V usage is TRBV20-1 and J usage is TRBJ2-3, with D tentatively TRBD2 (7 bases). Germline V gene sequence: CDR1 DFQATT, CDR2 SNEGSKA (reference sequence). The CDR3 covers 16 residues. Trimming took off 5 bases at V and 1 base at J, with 19 bases between the two ends.

This clonotype turned up a few times. V gene TRBV20-1 combines with J gene TRBJ2-7, with no clear D. Germline CDR1 and CDR2: DFQATT and SNEGSKA (reference sequence). The CDR3 is 11 amino acids. Between the trimmed V and J ends, which lost 0 bases and 8 bases, there was a span of 8 bases. The CDR3: CSAREVQQQYF. CDR3 sequence (DNA): TGCAGTGCTAGAGAAGTACAGCAGCAGTACTTC.

This clonotype occurred many times. CDR3 in amino acids: CASSLDRAYYNEQFF. As DNA, the CDR3 is TGTGCCAGCAGCTTGGACAGGGCATACTACAATGAGCAGTTCTTC. This rearrangement joins TRBV5-6 to TRBJ2-1; perhaps TRBD1 as D (6 bases). Looked up from germline, CDR1 is SGHDT and CDR2 is YYEEEE. V lost 0 bases, J lost 3 bases, and 10 bases lay in between. The CDR3 is 15 residues long. Complete variable domain (other parts from reference TRBV5-6 and TRBJ2-1): DAGVTQSPTHLIKTRGQQVTLRCSPKSGHDTVSWYQQALGQGPQFIFQYYEEEERQRGNFPDRFSGHQFPNYSSELNVNALLLGDSALYLCASSLDRAYYNEQFFGPGTRLTVL.

This clonotype was found many times. This sequence joins TRBV12-3 or TRBV12-4 and TRBJ2-3; TRBD2 aligns across 13 bases. CDR3 length: 17 residues. Losses at the gene ends were 10 bases for V and 1 base for J; bases not matched to a gene: 11. The CDR3 loop is CAILLAGGNTGTDTQYF. The CDR3 nucleotides read TGTGCCATCCTACTAGCGGGGGGGAACACTGGCACAGATACGCAGTATTTT.

The table lists this clonotype with many counts. The rearrangement joins TRBV11-2 to TRBJ2-6, with 11 bases lining up with TRBD2. CDR3 length: 24 residues. CDR1 is SGHAT, CDR2 FQNNGV, per germline. With 0 bases clipped from V and 0 bases from J, the junction kept 19 bases outside the gene matches. The CDR3 protein is CASSLDPGELAGGTPISGANVLTF. In DNA, the CDR3 is TGTGCCAGCAGCTTAGATCCGGGGGAGCTAGCGGGAGGAACCCCAATCTCTGGGGCCAACGTCCTGACTTTC.

The chain combines TRBV11-2 with TRBJ2-1, with TRBD2 matching 7 bases. CDR1 and CDR2 from the germline V gene are SGHAT and FQNNGV. The J segment lost 5 bases and the V segment lost 4 bases, leaving 11 bases of the junction unmatched. The CDR3 contains 16 residues. The CDR3: CASSSFLAAVHNEQFF. The CDR3 bases are TGTGCCAGCAGCTCATTCCTAGCGGCAGTCCACAATGAGCAGTTCTTC.

This clonotype was detected ten times or more. This rearrangement joins TRBV20-1 to TRBJ2-2; D might be TRBD1 (5 bases). Germline CDR1 reads DFQATT; CDR2 reads SNEGSKA (reference sequence). V shed 3 bases and J shed 3 bases, with 17 bases lying between them. The CDR3 spans 16 residues. CDR3 sequence reads: CSARRLAGFYTGELFF. The CDR3 nucleotides are TGCAGTGCTAGGAGACTGGCAGGGTTTTACACCGGGGAGCTGTTTTTT.

This clonotype was detected many times. The rearrangement links TRBV27 to TRBJ2-7; 7 nucleotides line up with TRBD2. CDR3 length: 15 residues. V shed 5 bases, J shed 5 bases, and the junction held 12 bases outside the gene matches. The germline V gene encodes CDR1 MNHEY and CDR2 SMNVEV (reference sequence). CDR3: CASSPQGGSQNEQYF. In DNA form, the CDR3 reads TGTGCCAGCAGTCCCCAAGGCGGGAGTCAAAACGAGCAGTACTTC.

This clonotype has at least ten counts. The genes are TRBV19 and TRBJ1-1; a weak D match, TRBD1 (5 bases). Germline V CDR1 and CDR2: LNHDA, SQIVND (reference sequence). The CDR3 length is 15 residues. V was cut by 7 bases and J by 0 bases, with 15 bases left in between. The CDR3: CASTPPPGVNTEAFF. In DNA, the CDR3 is TGTGCCAGTACCCCTCCTCCGGGGGTGAACACTGAAGCTTTCTTT.

This clonotype has more than one count but fewer than ten. V is TRBV4-1 and J is TRBJ2-1; 7 bases agree with TRBD2. Germline CDR1 MGHRA, CDR2 YSYEKL. CDR3 length: 13 amino acids. J was trimmed by 4 bases and V by 7 bases; bases with no gene match: 4. CDR3 in amino acids: CASMREFYNEQFF. The CDR3 DNA reads as TGCGCCAGCATGCGGGAGTTTTACAATGAGCAGTTCTTC.

This clonotype was detected ten times or more. V is TRBV27 and J is TRBJ1-2, with a possible D match to TRBD1 (5 bases). CDR3 length: 13 amino acids. The V gene's germline CDR1 is MNHEY and CDR2 SMNVEV (reference sequence). V was pared by 0 bases and J by 8 bases, with 10 bases between. This CDR3 reads CASSLSGPWGYTF. The CDR3 nucleotides read TGTGCCAGCAGTTTATCGGGACCATGGGGCTACACCTTC.

The chain joins TRBV10-3 to TRBJ2-1; 8 nucleotides align to TRBD1. This CDR3 is built from 15 residues. V lost 3 bases and J lost 6; bases outside the gene matches: 7. CDR1 is ENHRY and CDR2 is SYGVKD in the germline V gene. This chain's CDR3 is CAISERQGLVNEQFF. The CDR3 DNA reads TGTGCCATCAGTGAAAGACAGGGGCTGGTCAATGAGCAGTTCTTC.

This clonotype has ten or more counts. The chain employs TRBV28 and TRBJ1-2; tentatively, D is TRBD1 (5 bases). The germline V gene encodes CDR1 MDHEN and CDR2 SYDVKM. This CDR3 is built from 13 residues. The V end lost 8 bases, the J end lost 5 bases, and 15 bases lay between the germline ends. The CDR3 DNA follows: TGTGCCAGCGGGGCTGCCGGTACTTATGGCTACACCTTC. The encoded protein is CASGAAGTYGYTF.